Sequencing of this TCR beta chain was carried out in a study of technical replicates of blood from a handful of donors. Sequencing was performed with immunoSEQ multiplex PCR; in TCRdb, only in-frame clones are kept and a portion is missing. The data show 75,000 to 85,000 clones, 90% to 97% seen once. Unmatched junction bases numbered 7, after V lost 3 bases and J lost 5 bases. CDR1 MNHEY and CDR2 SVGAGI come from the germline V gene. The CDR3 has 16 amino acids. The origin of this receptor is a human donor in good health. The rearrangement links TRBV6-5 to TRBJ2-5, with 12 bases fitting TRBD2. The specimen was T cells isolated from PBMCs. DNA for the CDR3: TGTGCCAGCAGTTATTCTGGGACTAGCGGGTTGGAGACCCAGTACTTC. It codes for CASSYSGTSGLETQYF.